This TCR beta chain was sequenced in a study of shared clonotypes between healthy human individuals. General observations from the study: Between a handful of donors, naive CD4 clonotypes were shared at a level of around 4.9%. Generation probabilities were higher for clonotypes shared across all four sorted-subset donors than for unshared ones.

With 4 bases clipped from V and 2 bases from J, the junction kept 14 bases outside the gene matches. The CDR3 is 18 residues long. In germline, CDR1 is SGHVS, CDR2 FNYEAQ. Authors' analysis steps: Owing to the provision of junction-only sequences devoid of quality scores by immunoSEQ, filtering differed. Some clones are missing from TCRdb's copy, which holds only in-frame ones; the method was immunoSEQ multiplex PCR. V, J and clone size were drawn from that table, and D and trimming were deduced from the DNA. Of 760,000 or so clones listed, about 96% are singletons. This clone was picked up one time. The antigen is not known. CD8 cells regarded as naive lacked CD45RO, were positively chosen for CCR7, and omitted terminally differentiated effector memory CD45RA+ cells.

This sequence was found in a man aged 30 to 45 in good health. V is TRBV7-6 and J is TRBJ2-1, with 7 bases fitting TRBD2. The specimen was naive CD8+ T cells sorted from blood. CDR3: CASSSPRVGRGTYNEQFF. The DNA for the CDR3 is TGTGCCAGCAGCTCGCCGAGGGTGGGGCGGGGGACCTACAATGAGCAGTTCTTC.